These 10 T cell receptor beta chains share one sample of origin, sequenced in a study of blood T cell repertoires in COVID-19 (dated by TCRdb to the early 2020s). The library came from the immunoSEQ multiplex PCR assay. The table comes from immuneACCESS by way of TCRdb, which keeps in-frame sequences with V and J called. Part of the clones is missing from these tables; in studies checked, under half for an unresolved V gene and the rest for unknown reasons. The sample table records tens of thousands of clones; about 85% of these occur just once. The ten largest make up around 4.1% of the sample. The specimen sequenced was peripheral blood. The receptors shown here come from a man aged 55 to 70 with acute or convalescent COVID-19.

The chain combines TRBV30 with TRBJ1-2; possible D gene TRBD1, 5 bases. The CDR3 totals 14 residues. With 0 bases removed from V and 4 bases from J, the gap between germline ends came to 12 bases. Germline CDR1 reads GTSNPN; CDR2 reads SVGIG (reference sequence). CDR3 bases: TGTGCCTGGAGTGTGAACCTGGGGGGCTATGGCTACACCTTC. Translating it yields CAWSVNLGGYGYTF.

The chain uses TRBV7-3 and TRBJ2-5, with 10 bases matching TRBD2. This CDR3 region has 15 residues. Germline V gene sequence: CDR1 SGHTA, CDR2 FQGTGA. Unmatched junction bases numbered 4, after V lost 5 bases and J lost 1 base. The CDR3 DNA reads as TGTGCCAGCAGCGCCATAGCGGGGGGCCAAGAGACCCAGTACTTC. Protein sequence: CASSAIAGGQETQYF.

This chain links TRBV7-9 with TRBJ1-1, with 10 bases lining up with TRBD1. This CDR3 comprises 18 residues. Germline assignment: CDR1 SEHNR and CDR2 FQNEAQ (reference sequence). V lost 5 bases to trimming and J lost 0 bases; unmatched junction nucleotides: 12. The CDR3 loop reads CASSKDRGDVFLNTEAFF. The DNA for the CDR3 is TGTGCCAGCAGCAAGGACAGGGGGGATGTGTTTTTGAACACTGAAGCTTTCTTT.

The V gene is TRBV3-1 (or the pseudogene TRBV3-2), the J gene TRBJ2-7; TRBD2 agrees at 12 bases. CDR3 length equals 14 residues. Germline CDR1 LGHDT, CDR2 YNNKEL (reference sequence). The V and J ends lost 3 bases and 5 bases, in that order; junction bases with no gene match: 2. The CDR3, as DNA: TGTGCCAGCAGCCATACTAGCGGGAGGAACGAGCAGTACTTC. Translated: CASSHTSGRNEQYF.

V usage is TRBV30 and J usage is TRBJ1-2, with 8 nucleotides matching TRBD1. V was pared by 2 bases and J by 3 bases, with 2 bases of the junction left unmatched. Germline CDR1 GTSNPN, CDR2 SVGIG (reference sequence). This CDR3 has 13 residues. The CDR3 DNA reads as TGTGCCTGGAGTTCAGGGGGCGACTATGGCTACACCTTC. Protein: CAWSSGGDYGYTF.

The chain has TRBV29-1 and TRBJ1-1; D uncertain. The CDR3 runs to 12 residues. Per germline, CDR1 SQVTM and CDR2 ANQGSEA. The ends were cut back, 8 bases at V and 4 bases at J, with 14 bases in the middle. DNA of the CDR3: TGCAGCTCCGCTTGGGGAGGCACTGAAGCTTTCTTT. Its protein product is CSSAWGGTEAFF.

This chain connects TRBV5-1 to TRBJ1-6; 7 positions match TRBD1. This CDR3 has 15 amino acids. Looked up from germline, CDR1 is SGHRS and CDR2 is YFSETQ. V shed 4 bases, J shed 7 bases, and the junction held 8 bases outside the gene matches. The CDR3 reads CASSLSTGRNSPLHF. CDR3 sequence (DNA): TGCGCCAGCAGCCTTTCGACAGGGCGAAATTCACCCCTCCACTTT.

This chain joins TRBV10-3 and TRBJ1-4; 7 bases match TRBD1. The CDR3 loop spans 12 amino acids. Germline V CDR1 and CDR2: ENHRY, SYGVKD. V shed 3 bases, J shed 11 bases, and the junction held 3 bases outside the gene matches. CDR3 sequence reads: CAISERGQKLFF. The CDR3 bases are TGTGCCATCAGTGAAAGGGGACAGAAACTGTTTTTT.

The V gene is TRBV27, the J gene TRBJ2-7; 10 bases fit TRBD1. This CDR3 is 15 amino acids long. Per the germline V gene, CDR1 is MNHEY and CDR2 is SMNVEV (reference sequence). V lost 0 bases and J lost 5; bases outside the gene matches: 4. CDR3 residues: CASSLSGQGIHEQYF. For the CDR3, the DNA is TGTGCCAGCAGTTTATCGGGACAGGGGATTCACGAGCAGTACTTC.

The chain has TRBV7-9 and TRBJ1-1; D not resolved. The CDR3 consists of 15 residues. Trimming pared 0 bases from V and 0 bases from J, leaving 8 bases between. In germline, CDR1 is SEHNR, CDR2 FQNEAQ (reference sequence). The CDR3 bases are TGTGCCAGCAGCTTAGCCCTCTTAATGAACACTGAAGCTTTCTTT. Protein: CASSLALLMNTEAFF.